This T cell receptor beta chain came from a study of T cell responses to AZD1222 COVID-19 vaccine. The CDR3 consists of 11 residues. Per germline, CDR1 SQVTM and CDR2 ANQGSEA. Trimming took off 3 bases at V and 5 bases at J, with 5 bases between the two ends. Only in-frame clones appear in the TCRdb table, and some are missing; sequencing was by immunoSEQ multiplex PCR. The sample consists of over 85,000 clones, less than 85% of them appearing once. This clonotype was sampled from an adult who received the AZD1222 COVID-19 vaccine. Sample: peripheral blood, taken 28 days after the second AZD1222 dose. The rearrangement joins TRBV29-1 to TRBJ2-1; D unresolved. The CDR3 reads CSVERNNEQFF. The CDR3 DNA follows: TGCAGCGTTGAGAGGAACAATGAGCAGTTCTTC.